This T cell receptor (beta chain) was recorded in a study of shared clonotypes between healthy human individuals. V was shortened by 4 bases and J by 4 bases, with 11 bases between the two germline ends. CDR1 is ENHRY, CDR2 SYGVKD, per germline. The CDR3 is made up of 15 amino acids. The data were produced by immunoSEQ multiplex PCR, yet TCRdb's version contains in-frame clones alone and is incomplete. Counted here are some 2,000,000 clones, more than 90% occurring once; the ten biggest clones make up roughly 0.13%. The chain joins TRBV10-3 to TRBJ2-6; tentatively, D is TRBD1 (5 bases). What was sequenced was naive CD4+ T cells sorted from blood. Subset noted: CD45RA+ positively selected. This TCR was recovered from a man younger than 35 in good health. CDR3 nucleotides: TGTGCCATCAGTGGGACACGGGCCGGGGCCAACGTCCTGACTTTC. Protein: CAISGTRAGANVLTF.